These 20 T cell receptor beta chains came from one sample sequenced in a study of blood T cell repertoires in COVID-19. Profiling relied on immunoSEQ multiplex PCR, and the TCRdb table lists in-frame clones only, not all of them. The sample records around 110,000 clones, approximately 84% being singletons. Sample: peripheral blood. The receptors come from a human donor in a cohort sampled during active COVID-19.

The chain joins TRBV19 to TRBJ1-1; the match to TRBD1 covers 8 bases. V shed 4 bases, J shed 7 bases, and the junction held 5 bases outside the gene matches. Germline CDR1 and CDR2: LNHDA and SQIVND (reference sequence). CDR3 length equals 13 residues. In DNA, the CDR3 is TGTGCCAGTAGTAAACTGACAGGGGTTGAAGCTTTCTTT. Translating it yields CASSKLTGVEAFF.

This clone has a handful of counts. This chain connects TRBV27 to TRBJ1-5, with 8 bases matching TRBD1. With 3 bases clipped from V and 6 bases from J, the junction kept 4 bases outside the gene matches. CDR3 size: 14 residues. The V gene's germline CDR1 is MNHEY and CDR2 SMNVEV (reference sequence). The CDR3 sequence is CASSFTGGSQPQHF. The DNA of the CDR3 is TGTGCCAGCAGTTTCACAGGGGGAAGTCAGCCCCAGCATTTT.

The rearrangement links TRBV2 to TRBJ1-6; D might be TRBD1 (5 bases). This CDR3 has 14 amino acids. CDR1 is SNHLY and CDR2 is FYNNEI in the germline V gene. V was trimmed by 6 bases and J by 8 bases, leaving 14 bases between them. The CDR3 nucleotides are TGTGCCAGCAGCCCCTATGACAGAGATTCACCCCTCCACTTT. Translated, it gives CASSPYDRDSPLHF.

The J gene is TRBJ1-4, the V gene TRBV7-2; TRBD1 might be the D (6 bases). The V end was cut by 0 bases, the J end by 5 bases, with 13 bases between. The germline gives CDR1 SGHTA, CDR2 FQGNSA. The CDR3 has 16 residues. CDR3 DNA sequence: TGTGCCAGCAGCTTAGCGCGGGGGGGCGCGAATGAAAAACTGTTTTTT. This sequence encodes CASSLARGGANEKLFF.

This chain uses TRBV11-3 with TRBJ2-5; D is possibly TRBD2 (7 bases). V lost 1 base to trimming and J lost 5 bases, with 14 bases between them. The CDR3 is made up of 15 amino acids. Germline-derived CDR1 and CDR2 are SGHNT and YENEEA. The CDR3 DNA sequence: TGTGCCAGCAGCTTAGCGGGGGGCAATTTGGAGACCCAGTACTTC. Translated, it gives CASSLAGGNLETQYF.

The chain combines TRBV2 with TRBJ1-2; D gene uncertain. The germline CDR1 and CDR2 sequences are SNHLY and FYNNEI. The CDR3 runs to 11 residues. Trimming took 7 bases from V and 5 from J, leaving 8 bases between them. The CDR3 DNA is TGTGCCAGCATTGTTGAGTATGGCTACACCTTC. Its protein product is CASIVEYGYTF.

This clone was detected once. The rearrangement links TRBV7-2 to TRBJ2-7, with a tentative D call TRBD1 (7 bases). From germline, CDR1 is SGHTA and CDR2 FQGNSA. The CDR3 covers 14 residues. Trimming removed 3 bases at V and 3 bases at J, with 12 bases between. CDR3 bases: TGTGCCAGCAGCTTGTCCAGGGGGGACTACGAGCAGTACTTC. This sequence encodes CASSLSRGDYEQYF.

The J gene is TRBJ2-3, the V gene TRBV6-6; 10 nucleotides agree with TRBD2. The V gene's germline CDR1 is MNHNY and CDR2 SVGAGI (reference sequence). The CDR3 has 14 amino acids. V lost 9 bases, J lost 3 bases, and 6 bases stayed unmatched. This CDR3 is CASSRAGGTDTQYF. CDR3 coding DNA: TGTGCCAGTTCGCGAGCGGGAGGGACAGATACGCAGTATTTT.

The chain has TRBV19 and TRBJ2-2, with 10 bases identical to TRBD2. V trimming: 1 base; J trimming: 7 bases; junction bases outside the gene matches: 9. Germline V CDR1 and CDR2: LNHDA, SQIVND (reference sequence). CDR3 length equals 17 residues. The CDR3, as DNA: TGTGCCAGTAGTATAGTGGCTAGCGGGAGTTTAGGCGGGGAGCTGTTTTTT. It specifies CASSIVASGSLGGELFF.

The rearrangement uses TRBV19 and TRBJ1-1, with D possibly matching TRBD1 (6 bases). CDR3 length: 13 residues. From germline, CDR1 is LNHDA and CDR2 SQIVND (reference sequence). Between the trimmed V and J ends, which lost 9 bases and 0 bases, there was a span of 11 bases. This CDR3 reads CASQGQLNTEAFF. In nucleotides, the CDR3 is TGTGCCAGCCAAGGACAGTTGAACACTGAAGCTTTCTTT.

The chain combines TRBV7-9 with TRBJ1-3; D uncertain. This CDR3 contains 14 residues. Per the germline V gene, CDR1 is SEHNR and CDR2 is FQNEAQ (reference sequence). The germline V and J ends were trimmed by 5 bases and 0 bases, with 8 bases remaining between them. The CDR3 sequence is CASSLSISGNTIYF. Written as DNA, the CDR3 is TGTGCCAGCAGCCTAAGTATCTCTGGAAACACCATATATTTT.

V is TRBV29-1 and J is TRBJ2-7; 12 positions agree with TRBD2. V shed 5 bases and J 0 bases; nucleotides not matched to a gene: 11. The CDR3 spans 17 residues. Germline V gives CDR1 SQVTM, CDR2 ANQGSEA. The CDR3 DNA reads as TGCAGCGTTCACGGGACTAGCGGGCACCTGAGCTCCTACGAGCAGTACGTC. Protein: CSVHGTSGHLSSYEQYV.

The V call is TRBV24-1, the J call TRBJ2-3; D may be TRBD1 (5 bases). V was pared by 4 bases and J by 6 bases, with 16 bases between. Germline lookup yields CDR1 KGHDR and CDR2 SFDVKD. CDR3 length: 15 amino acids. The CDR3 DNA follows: TGTGCCACCAGTGAAAATTGGCAGGGTGGCGATACGCAGTATTTT. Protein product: CATSENWQGGDTQYF.

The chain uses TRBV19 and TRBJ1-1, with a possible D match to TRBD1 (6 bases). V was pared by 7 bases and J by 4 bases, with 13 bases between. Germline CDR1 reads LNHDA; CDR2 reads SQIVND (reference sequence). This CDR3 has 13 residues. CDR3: CASNGQGSTEAFF. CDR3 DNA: TGTGCCAGTAATGGGCAGGGGAGCACTGAAGCTTTCTTT.

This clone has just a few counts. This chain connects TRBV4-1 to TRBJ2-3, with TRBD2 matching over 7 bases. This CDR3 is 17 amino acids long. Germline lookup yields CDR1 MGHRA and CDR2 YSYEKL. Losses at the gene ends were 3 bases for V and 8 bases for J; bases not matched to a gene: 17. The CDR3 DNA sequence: TGCGCCAGCAGCCAGTCAGAGCAGCGGGAAAGGAAAGGTACGCAGTATTTT. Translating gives CASSQSEQRERKGTQYF.

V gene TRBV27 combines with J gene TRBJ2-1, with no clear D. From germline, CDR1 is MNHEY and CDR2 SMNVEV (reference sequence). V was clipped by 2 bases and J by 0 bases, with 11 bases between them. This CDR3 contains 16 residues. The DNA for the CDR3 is TGTGCCAGCAGTTTAGAGGCCTCCAGCTCCTACAATGAGCAGTTCTTC. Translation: CASSLEASSSYNEQFF.

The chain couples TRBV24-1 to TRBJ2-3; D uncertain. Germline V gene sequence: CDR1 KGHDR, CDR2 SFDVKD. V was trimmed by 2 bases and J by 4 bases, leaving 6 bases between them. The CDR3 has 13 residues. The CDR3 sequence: CATSDSLPDTQYF. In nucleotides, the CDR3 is TGTGCCACCAGTGATTCCCTCCCAGATACGCAGTATTTT.

CDR3 DNA: TGTGCCAGCAGCTTTACTAGCGGGGGCAAAAACATTCAGTACTTC. Translation gives CASSFTSGGKNIQYF. The rearrangement uses TRBV7-2 and TRBJ2-4; 11 bases agree with TRBD2. Trimming took 3 bases from V and 3 from J; bases not matched to a gene: 1. The V gene's germline CDR1 is SGHTA and CDR2 FQGNSA. The CDR3 loop spans 15 amino acids.

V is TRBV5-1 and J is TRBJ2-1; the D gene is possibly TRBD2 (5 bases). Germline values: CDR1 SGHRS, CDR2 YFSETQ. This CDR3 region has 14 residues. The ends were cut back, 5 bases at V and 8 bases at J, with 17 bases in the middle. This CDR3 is CASSPRADLDEQFF. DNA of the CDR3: TGCGCCAGCAGTCCACGAGCGGACCTGGATGAGCAGTTCTTC.

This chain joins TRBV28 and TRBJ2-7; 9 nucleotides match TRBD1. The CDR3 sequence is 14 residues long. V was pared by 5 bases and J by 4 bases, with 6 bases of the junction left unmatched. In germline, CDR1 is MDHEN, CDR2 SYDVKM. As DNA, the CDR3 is TGTGCCAGCAGTCCCACGGACAGGGGATACGAGCAGTACGTC. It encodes CASSPTDRGYEQYV.